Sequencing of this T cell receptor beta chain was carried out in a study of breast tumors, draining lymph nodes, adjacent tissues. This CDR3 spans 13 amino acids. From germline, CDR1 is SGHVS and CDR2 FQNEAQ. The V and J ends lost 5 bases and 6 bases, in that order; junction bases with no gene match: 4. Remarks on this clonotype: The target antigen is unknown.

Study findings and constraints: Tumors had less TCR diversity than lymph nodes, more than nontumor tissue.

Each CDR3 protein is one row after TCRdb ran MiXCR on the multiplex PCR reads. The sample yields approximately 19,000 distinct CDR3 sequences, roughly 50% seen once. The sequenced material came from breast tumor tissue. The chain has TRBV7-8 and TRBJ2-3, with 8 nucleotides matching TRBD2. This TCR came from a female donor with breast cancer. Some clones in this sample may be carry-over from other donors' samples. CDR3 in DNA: TGTGCCAGCAGCCAAGCTAGCGGGGATACGCAGTATTTT. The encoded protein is CASSQASGDTQYF.